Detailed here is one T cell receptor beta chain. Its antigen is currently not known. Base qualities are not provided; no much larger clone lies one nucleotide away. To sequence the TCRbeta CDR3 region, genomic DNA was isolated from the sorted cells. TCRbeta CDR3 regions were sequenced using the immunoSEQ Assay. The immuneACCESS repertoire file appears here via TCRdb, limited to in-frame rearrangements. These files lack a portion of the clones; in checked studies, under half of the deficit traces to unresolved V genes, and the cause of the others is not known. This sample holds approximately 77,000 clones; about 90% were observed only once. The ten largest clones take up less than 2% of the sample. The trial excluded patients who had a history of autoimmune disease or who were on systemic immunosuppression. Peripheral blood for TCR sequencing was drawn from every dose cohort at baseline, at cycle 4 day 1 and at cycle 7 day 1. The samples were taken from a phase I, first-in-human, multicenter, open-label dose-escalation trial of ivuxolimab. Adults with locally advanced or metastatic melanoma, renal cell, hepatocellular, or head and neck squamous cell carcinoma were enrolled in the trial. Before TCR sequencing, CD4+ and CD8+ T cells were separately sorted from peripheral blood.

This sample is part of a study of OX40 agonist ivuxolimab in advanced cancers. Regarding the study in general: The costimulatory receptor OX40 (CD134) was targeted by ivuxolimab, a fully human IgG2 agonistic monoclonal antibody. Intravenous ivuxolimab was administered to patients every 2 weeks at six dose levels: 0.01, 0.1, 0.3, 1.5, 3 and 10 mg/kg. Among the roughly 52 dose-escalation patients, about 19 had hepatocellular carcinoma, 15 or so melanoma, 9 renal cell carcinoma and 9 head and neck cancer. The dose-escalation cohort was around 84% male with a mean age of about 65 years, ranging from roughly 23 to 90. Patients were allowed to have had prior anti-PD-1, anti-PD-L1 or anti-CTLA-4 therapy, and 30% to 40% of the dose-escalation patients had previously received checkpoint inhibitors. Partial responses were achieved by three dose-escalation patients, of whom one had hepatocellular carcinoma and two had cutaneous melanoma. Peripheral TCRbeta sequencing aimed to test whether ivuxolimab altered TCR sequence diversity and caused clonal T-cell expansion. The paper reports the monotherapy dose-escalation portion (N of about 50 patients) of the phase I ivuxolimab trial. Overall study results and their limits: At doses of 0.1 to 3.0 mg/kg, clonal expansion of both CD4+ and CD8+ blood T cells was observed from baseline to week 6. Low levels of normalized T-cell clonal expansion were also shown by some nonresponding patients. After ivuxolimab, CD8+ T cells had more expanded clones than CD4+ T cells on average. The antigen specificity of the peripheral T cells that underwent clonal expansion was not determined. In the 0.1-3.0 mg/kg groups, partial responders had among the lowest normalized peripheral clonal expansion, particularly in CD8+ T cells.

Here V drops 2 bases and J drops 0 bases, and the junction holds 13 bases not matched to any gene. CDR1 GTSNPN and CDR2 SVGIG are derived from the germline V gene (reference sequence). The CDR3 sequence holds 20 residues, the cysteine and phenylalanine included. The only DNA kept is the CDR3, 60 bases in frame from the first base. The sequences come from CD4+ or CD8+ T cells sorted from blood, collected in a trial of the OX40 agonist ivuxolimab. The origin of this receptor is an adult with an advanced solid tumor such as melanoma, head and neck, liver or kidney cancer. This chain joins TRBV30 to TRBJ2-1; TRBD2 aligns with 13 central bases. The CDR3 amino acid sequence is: CAWSPYSGTSGVNSYNEQFF. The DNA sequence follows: TGTGCCTGGAGTCCATATTCCGGGACTAGCGGGGTAAACTCCTACAATGAGCAGTTCTTC.